This entry concerns a single TCR beta chain. These data are taken from a study of blood T cell repertoires in COVID-19. Study-wide context: The samples span acute and convalescent COVID-19 from the United States, Italy and Spain. The analysed material was cDNA or gDNA that came from T cells, B-cell-depleted T cells, or PBMCs.

V shed 0 bases and J 0 bases; nucleotides not matched to a gene: 2. From germline, CDR1 is GTSNPN and CDR2 SVGIG (reference sequence). The CDR3 sequence is 15 residues long. In the study's own analysis: From reference gene primer amplification, estimates of nucleated cell counts were derived. The protocol was immunoSEQ multiplex PCR, while the TCRdb copy is restricted to in-frame clones and leaves out a portion. That table gives V, J and clone size, and the DNA gave D and trimming. Seen here are around 150,000 clones, approximately 90% observed once, and the top ten hold 2% to 3%. The TCR comes from a man between 18 and 35 years old with acute or convalescent COVID-19. The material sequenced was peripheral blood. The chain carries TRBV30 and TRBJ2-3; TRBD2 agrees at 8 bases. This CDR3 is CAWSVAGGSTDTQYF. The CDR3, as DNA: TGTGCCTGGAGTGTGGCGGGGGGAAGCACAGATACGCAGTATTTT.